These 5 T cell receptor beta chains came from one sample sequenced in a study of Graves' ophthalmopathy and Graves' hyperthyroidism (dated by TCRdb to 2016 to 2019). Data came from an Illumina HiSeq 2000. TCR beta CDR3 regions were amplified from RNA transcripts for repertoire sequencing. HTBI primers and the Qiagen OneStep RT-PCR kit were used in a first-round RT-PCR, which was followed by a second-round multiplex PCR, size selection and purification. TCRdb reprocessed the public reads (quality trimming at Q25 with fastp, clone calling with MiXCR) and kept in-frame beta chains. All rows with the same CDR3 protein become a single entry with the most common DNA and genes. Counted in this sample were about 660,000 distinct CDR3 sequences; about two fifths of them appeared once. 3% to 4% of the sample is taken by the ten largest. The sample was peripheral blood. These receptors all stem from an adult man with Graves' ophthalmopathy.

V and J are TRBV10-3 and TRBJ1-1; tentatively, D is TRBD1 (6 bases). The germline V gene has CDR1 ENHRY and CDR2 SYGVKD. V was trimmed by 10 bases and J by 8 bases, leaving 17 bases between them. This CDR3 region has 12 residues. As DNA, the CDR3 is TGTGCCACTATGGGACAAGGATACGAAGCTTTCTTT. This gives the protein CATMGQGYEAFF.

The CDR3 region has the DNA TGCAGCCAGTCGCAGGGGTCGATCAATGAGCAGTTCTTC. It codes for CSQSQGSINEQFF. The gene calls are TRBV29-1 and TRBJ2-1, with D tentatively TRBD1 (6 bases). Trimming cost V 8 bases and J 6 bases, with 17 bases left between them. Germline CDR1 and CDR2: SQVTM and ANQGSEA. The CDR3 has 13 residues.

The V and J genes are TRBV20-1 and TRBJ2-6; D is unclear. Per germline, CDR1 DFQATT and CDR2 SNEGSKA (reference sequence). With 3 bases removed from V and 0 bases from J, the gap between germline ends came to 9 bases. This CDR3 is 15 amino acids long. CDR3 coding DNA: TGCAGTGCTAGTTCGGTCAGCTCTGGGGCCAACGTCCTGACTTTC. Translating it yields CSASSVSSGANVLTF.

V is TRBV2 and J is TRBJ2-5; possibly TRBD2 for D (5 bases). V shed 7 bases and J shed 5 bases, with 11 bases lying between them. Germline V CDR1 and CDR2: SNHLY, FYNNEI. CDR3 length equals 12 residues. CDR3 sequence: CASKRGEETQYF. The CDR3 DNA is TGTGCCAGCAAACGGGGAGAGGAGACCCAGTACTTC.

The gene calls are TRBV25-1 and TRBJ1-1; D might be TRBD1 (6 bases). The CDR3 covers 17 residues. The germline V and J ends were trimmed by 0 bases and 0 bases, with 14 bases remaining between them. CDR1 MGHDK and CDR2 SYGVNS come from the germline V gene. The CDR3 DNA is TGTGCCAGCAGTGAATACGGCAGGGGACTTATGAACACTGAAGCTTTCTTT. Encoded protein: CASSEYGRGLMNTEAFF.